The 12 T cell receptor beta chains reported below all come from one sample, sequenced in a study of T cell changes during pregnancy in multiple sclerosis. Data came from immunoSEQ multiplex PCR; TCRdb stores just in-frame clones and leaves some out. The sample lists roughly 110,000 clones, approximately 90% occurring once. The sample here was peripheral blood, taken in the third trimester of pregnancy. Receptor source: a female donor in good health, enrolled as a control in a pregnancy study.

This clone has just one count. CDR3 loop: CSARPFVGGELFF. CDR3 DNA: TGCAGCGCCAGGCCTTTCGTGGGCGGGGAGCTGTTTTTT. The chain links TRBV29-1 to TRBJ2-2; no definite D call. V dropped 7 bases and J dropped 7 bases, with 16 bases sitting between them. This CDR3 has 13 residues. Germline CDR1 is SQVTM and CDR2 is ANQGSEA.

The chain uses TRBV7-2 and TRBJ1-5; TRBD1 aligns across 7 bases. The CDR3 spans 13 residues. V lost 5 bases, J lost 5 bases, and 3 bases stayed unmatched. Germline loops: CDR1 SGHTA, CDR2 FQGNSA. DNA of the CDR3: TGTGCCAGCAGCGAACAGGGGCATCAGCCCCAGCATTTT. Translated, it gives CASSEQGHQPQHF.

The V and J genes are TRBV7-2 and TRBJ1-3; D remains unclear. The CDR3 sequence is 15 residues long. V was shortened by 5 bases and J by 0 bases, with 11 bases between the two germline ends. Per germline, CDR1 SGHTA and CDR2 FQGNSA. CDR3 nucleotide sequence: TGTGCCAGCAGCACTTCCCTGATCTCTGGAAACACCATATATTTT. It codes for CASSTSLISGNTIYF.

The chain is built from TRBV2 and TRBJ2-7; 9 nucleotides align to TRBD2. V shed 7 bases and J 3 bases; nucleotides not matched to a gene: 4. Germline V lookup: CDR1 SNHLY, CDR2 FYNNEI. The CDR3 runs to 13 residues. CDR3 nucleotide sequence: TGTGCCAGCAAGACGCGGGGGGGCTACGAGCAGTACTTC. This sequence encodes CASKTRGGYEQYF.

The gene calls are TRBV15 and TRBJ2-7; perhaps TRBD1 as D (5 bases). There are 14 residues in the CDR3. Per germline, CDR1 LNHNV and CDR2 YYDKDF (reference sequence). The V end lost 1 base, the J end lost 2 bases, and 9 bases lay between the germline ends. CDR3 bases: TGTGCCACCAGCAGAGCCCAGGGTGCCTACGAGCAGTACTTC. It encodes CATSRAQGAYEQYF.

This rearrangement joins TRBV7-2 to TRBJ1-2; TRBD1 is a possible D gene (5 bases). Germline values: CDR1 SGHTA, CDR2 FQGNSA. The CDR3 contains 14 residues. With 3 bases removed from V and 8 bases from J, the gap between germline ends came to 16 bases. The CDR3 reads CASSFYRSGRGYTF. The CDR3 coding sequence is TGTGCCAGCAGCTTTTACAGGTCGGGGAGGGGCTACACCTTC.

The chain recombines TRBV27 with TRBJ2-7; the match to TRBD1 covers 9 bases. The CDR3 covers 15 residues. Germline V gene data show CDR1 as MNHEY and CDR2 as SMNVEV (reference sequence). J gave up 7 bases and V 3 bases, and 10 bases lay outside the gene matches. The CDR3 sequence: CASSFGTGGSGEQYF. CDR3 DNA: TGTGCCAGCAGTTTCGGTACAGGGGGCTCGGGGGAGCAGTACTTC.

The chain recombines TRBV29-1 with TRBJ2-1; TRBD1 agrees at 8 bases. The CDR3 has 15 residues. The V gene's germline CDR1 is SQVTM and CDR2 ANQGSEA. Unmatched junction bases numbered 8, after V lost 3 bases and J lost 4 bases. The CDR3 spells CSVDNGQGDYNEQFF. As DNA, the CDR3 is TGCAGCGTTGATAACGGACAGGGAGATTACAATGAGCAGTTCTTC.

The rearrangement links TRBV5-4 to TRBJ1-2; TRBD1 agrees at 8 bases. V lost 3 bases and J lost 5; bases outside the gene matches: 9. There are 15 residues in the CDR3. Germline-derived CDR1 and CDR2 are SGHNT and YYREEE (reference sequence). The DNA for the CDR3 is TGTGCCAGCAGCTCTGGTGGACAGGGCGTATATGGCTACACCTTC. Its translation is CASSSGGQGVYGYTF.

This chain links TRBV12-5 with TRBJ2-1; 11 bases are a match to TRBD2. Looked up from germline, CDR1 is LGHNT and CDR2 is FRNRAP. This CDR3 is built from 14 residues. Germline trimming cut 5 bases from V and 4 bases from J; bases unmatched to any gene: 1. The CDR3 sequence is CASGLAGGYNEQFF. CDR3 DNA: TGTGCTAGTGGTCTAGCGGGGGGTTACAATGAGCAGTTCTTC.

This rearrangement joins TRBV11-2 to TRBJ1-1; TRBD1 is a possible D gene (6 bases). Germline V lookup: CDR1 SGHAT, CDR2 FQNNGV. The CDR3 length is 13 residues. Deletions cut 5 bases from V and 4 bases from J, with 11 bases between. CDR3 DNA sequence: TGTGCCAGCAGCGAATACAGGGCCACTGAAGCTTTCTTT. Translated, it gives CASSEYRATEAFF.

The chain joins TRBV18 to TRBJ1-5; 8 nucleotides match TRBD1. V shed 5 bases and J 5 bases; nucleotides not matched to a gene: 8. Germline V CDR1 and CDR2: KGHSH, LQKENI. The CDR3 runs 15 residues. In DNA form, the CDR3 reads TGTGCCAGCTCATCGCAGGGGGCCGGGTATCAGCCCCAGCATTTT. This codes for CASSSQGAGYQPQHF. The whole variable domain, remainder taken from reference TRBV18 and TRBJ1-5, is NAGVMQNPRHLVRRRGQEARLRCSPMKGHSHVYWYRQLPEEGLKFMVYLQKENIIDESGMPKERFSAEFPKEGPSILRIQQVVRGDSAAYFCASSSQGAGYQPQHFGDGTRLSIL.